This TCR beta chain was observed in a study of T cells after yellow fever vaccination. TCRdb independently ran MiXCR on the 5' RACE reads; one entry per CDR3 protein. Of about 550,000 distinct CDR3 sequences listed, less than 20% are singletons. The CDR3 spans 14 residues. V was shortened by 0 bases and J by 0 bases, with 8 bases between the two germline ends. Germline V CDR1 and CDR2: SQVTM, ANQGSEA. This TCR was sampled from a man aged 25 to 45 who received the YFV17D yellow fever vaccine. V usage is TRBV29-1 and J usage is TRBJ2-5; a weak D match, TRBD2 (5 bases). Sequenced here: PBMCs, sampled 15 days after the yellow fever booster vaccination. CDR3 sequence reads: CSVEEGSDQETQYF. DNA of the CDR3: TGCAGCGTTGAAGAGGGTAGCGACCAAGAGACCCAGTACTTC.